This TCR beta chain was identified in a study of shared clonotypes between healthy human individuals. Whole-study findings and limits: The study generally estimated greater richness for naive than memory subsets.

On this clone itself: Its cognate antigen is unknown.

The CDR3 extends over 15 amino acids. The V and J ends lost 4 bases and 8 bases respectively, with 18 bases between them. Germline assignment: CDR1 MGHRA and CDR2 YSYEKL. The repertoire was sequenced with immunoSEQ multiplex PCR; TCRdb's copy has only in-frame clones and lacks some. Of about 980,000 clones detected, over 60% appear once; the ten largest clones hold about 1.5%. The TCR sequence derives from a man in his late teens or twenties in good health. The rearrangement uses TRBV4-1 and TRBJ2-1; the D gene could be TRBD1 or TRBD2 (5 bases each). Sequenced sample: memory CD4+ T cells sorted from blood. Documented subset: CD45RA-negative fraction. In DNA, the CDR3 is TGCGCCAGCAGCCTCCGGGAAGGGGCGGCCGATGAGCAGTTCTTC. It is translated as CASSLREGAADEQFF.